The entry below describes one T cell receptor (beta chain). Its antigen is not identified. V gave up 5 bases and J gave up 4 bases; unmatched junction bases: 6. The CDR3 contains 15 residues. In germline, CDR1 is LGHNA, CDR2 YNFKEQ. This entry comes from a study of T cells in tuberculosis. Background on the study: A South African cohort included IGRA-negative adolescents, latently infected IGRA-positive adolescents and adults with active tuberculosis.

This table comes from immunoSEQ multiplex PCR, and its TCRdb copy is limited to in-frame clones, with some not included. The table has about 43,000 clones, roughly 94% seen once. Study-level findings and limits: Active tuberculosis alpha repertoires lay closer to GMM-specific TCRs than controls'. Shorter CDR3-alpha in active tuberculosis partly drove smaller distances.

The chain recombines TRBV4-2 with TRBJ2-3; 10 nucleotides align to TRBD2. The sample consisted of PBMCs. The TCR comes from a donor aged 10 to 29 with latent tuberculosis or without tuberculosis infection. Some clones in this sample may be carry-over from other donors' samples. In DNA form, the CDR3 reads TGTGCCAGCAGCAGGAGCGGGAGGGTCCCAGATACGCAGTATTTT. Amino acids: CASSRSGRVPDTQYF.